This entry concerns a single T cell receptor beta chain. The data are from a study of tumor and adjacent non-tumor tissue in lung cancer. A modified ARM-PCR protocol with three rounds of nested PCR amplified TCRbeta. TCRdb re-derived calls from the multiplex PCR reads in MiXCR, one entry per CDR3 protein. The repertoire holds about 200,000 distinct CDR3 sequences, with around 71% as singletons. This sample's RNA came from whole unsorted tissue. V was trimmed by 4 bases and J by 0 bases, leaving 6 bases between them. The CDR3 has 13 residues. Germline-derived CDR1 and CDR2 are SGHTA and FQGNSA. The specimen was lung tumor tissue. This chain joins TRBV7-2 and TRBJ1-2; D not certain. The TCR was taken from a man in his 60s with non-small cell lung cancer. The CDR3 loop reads CASSSKSNYGYTF. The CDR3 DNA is TGTGCCAGCAGCTCCAAGTCTAACTATGGCTACACCTTC. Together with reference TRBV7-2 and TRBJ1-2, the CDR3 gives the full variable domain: GAGVSQSPSNKVTEKGKDVELRCDPISGHTALYWYRQSLGQGLEFLIYFQGNSAPDKSGLPSDRFSAERTGGSVSTLTIQRTQQEDSAVYLCASSSKSNYGYTFGSGTRLTVV.